The clone carrying this TCR beta chain was counted once. Relative to the germline gene, one junction end is altered; a read error may explain this. The sample originates from a study of patients and donors after allogeneic stem cell transplantation. This CDR3 comprises 14 residues. TCRdb processed the RT-PCR reads anew with MiXCR; each CDR3 protein has one entry. The table records more than 850,000 distinct CDR3 sequences, approximately 19% of them present only once. This rearrangement joins TRBV12-3 or TRBV12-4 to TRBJ2-7, with 7 bases lining up with TRBD2. The source of this sequence is a human donor who was either an allogeneic HSCT recipient or a stem cell or donor lymphocyte infusion donor (not recorded which). It is not recorded whose cells these are; they may come from a transplant donor. Specimen: blood, either unsorted or a sorted T cell fraction (not recorded which). The CDR3 DNA sequence: TGTACCAGCAGTTCCCCAGGGAGGGCCCACGAGCAGTACTTC. Translating it yields CTSSSPGRAHEQYF.